This T cell receptor (beta chain) was found in a study of cytomegalovirus exposure and HLA in healthy donors. Participants comprised healthy donors of bone marrow. In the PCR, 60 Vbeta and 13 Jbeta primers were used. The protocol was immunoSEQ multiplex PCR, while the TCRdb copy is restricted to in-frame clones and leaves out a portion. The sample consists of under 150,000 clones, approximately 79% of them appearing once. A remark on this clone: Its matching antigen is unknown.

CDR1 is SEHNR and CDR2 is FQNEAQ in the germline V gene (reference sequence). The CDR3 loop spans 15 amino acids. V lost 5 bases, J lost 1 base, and 14 bases lay in between. Regarding the study as a whole: Sequencing likely generated an artifact that appeared as a cluster of highly shared sequence variants.

This receptor was taken from a male donor in good health and CMV-seronegative. Sequenced material: PBMCs. This chain connects TRBV7-9 to TRBJ1-1; tentative D call: TRBD1 (5 bases). For the CDR3, the DNA is TGTGCCAGCAGCCCAACCCCGACAGCGAACACTGAAGCTTTCTTT. Amino acid sequence: CASSPTPTANTEAFF. The variable domain in full, completed from reference TRBV7-9 and TRBJ1-1, reads DTGVSQNPRHKITKRGQNVTFRCDPISEHNRLYWYRQTLGQGPEFLTYFQNEAQLEKSRLLSDRFSAERPKGSFSTLEIQRTEQGDSAMYLCASSPTPTANTEAFFGQGTRLTVV.